This T cell receptor (beta chain) was profiled in a study of early T cells in non-severe SARS-CoV-2 infection. Whole-study findings and limits: Private and CD4 specificities were missed by VDJdb matching, which favored anti-spike CD8 responses.

This clonotype was found many times. Its target is not known. The CDR3 extends over 15 amino acids. Trimming left V 0 bases short and J 5 bases short, with 12 bases between. Germline V gene data show CDR1 as KGHSH and CDR2 as LQKENI. Individual cDNA molecules were tagged with unique molecular identifiers, the study reported. One entry per CDR3 protein, called by TCRdb with MiXCR from the 5' RACE reads. The table shows 35,000 to 45,000 distinct CDR3 sequences, with 3% to 4.5% occurring only once. This chain uses TRBV18 with TRBJ2-3; D possibly corresponds to TRBD1 (6 bases). The specimen was whole blood. This TCR came from an adult who was a healthcare worker with PCR-confirmed SARS-CoV-2 infection or an uninfected control (not recorded which). CDR3 residues: CASSPPSGVIDTQYF. CDR3 DNA sequence: TGTGCCAGCTCACCACCGTCAGGGGTAATAGATACGCAGTATTTT.